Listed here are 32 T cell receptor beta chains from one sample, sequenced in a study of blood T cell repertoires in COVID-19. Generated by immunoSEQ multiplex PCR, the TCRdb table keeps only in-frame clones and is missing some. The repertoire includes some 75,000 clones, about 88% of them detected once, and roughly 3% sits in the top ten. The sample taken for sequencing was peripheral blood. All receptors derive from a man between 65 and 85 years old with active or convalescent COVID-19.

CDR3: CASSLSAATEAFF. Written as DNA, the CDR3 is TGTGCCAGCAGTTTATCAGCGGCCACTGAAGCTTTCTTT. The V and J genes are TRBV12-3 or TRBV12-4 and TRBJ1-1; D uncertain. The CDR3 loop spans 13 amino acids. Trimming took 2 bases from V and 4 from J, leaving 8 bases between them.

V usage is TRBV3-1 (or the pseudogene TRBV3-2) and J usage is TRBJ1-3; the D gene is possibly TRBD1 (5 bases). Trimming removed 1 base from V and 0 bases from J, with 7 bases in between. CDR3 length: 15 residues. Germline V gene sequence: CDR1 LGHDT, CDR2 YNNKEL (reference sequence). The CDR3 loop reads CASSQARDSGNTIYF. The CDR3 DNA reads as TGTGCCAGCAGCCAAGCCAGGGACTCTGGAAACACCATATATTTT.

In DNA form, the CDR3 reads TGTGCCAGCAGCTTATCCTCCGGGGGGGCCCTTGAGACCCAGTACTTC. Amino acid sequence: CASSLSSGGALETQYF. The J gene is TRBJ2-5, the V gene TRBV7-9; TRBD2 matches 8 bases. After removal of 2 bases from V and 5 bases from J, the junction contained 10 bases not matched to a gene. Germline V gene sequence: CDR1 SEHNR, CDR2 FQNEAQ (reference sequence). There are 16 residues in the CDR3. The whole variable domain, remainder taken from reference TRBV7-9 and TRBJ2-5, is DTGVSQNPRHKITKRGQNVTFRCDPISEHNRLYWYRQTLGQGPEFLTYFQNEAQLEKSRLLSDRFSAERPKGSFSTLEIQRTEQGDSAMYLCASSLSSGGALETQYFGPGTRLLVL.

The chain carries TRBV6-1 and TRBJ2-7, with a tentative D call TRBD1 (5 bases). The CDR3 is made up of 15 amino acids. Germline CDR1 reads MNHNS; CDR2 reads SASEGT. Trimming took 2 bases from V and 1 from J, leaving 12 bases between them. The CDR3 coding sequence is TGTGCCAGCAGTGAAATGTGGGGCCAGTCCTACGAGCAGTACTTC. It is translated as CASSEMWGQSYEQYF.

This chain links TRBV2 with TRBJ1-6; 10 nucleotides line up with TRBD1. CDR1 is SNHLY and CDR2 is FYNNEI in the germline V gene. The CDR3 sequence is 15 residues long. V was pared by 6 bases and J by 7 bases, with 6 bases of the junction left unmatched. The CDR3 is CASRDRDRGNSPLHF. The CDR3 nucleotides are TGTGCCAGCAGAGACCGGGACAGGGGCAATTCACCCCTCCACTTT.

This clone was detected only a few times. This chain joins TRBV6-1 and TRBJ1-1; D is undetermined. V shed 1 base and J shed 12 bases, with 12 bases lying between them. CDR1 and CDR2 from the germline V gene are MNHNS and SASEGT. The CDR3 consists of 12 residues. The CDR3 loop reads CASSEGASKTFF. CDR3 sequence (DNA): TGTGCCAGCAGTGAAGGAGCGAGTAAAACTTTCTTT.

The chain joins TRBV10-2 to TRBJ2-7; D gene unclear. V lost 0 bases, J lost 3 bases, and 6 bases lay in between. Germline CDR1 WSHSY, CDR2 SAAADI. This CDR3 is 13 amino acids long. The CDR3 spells CASSESHRYEQYF. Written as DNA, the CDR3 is TGCGCCAGCAGTGAGTCACATCGCTACGAGCAGTACTTC.

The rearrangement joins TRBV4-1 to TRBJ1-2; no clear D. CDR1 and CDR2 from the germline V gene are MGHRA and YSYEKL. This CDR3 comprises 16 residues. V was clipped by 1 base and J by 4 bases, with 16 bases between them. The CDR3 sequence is CASSQGGSAVLYGYTF. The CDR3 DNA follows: TGCGCCAGCAGCCAAGGAGGCTCGGCGGTACTCTATGGCTACACCTTC.

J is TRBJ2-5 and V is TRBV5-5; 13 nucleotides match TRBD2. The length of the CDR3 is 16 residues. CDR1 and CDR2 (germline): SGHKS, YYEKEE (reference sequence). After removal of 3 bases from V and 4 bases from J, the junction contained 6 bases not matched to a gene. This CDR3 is CASSSTSGGIGETQYF. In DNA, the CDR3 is TGTGCCAGCAGCTCGACTAGCGGGGGGATAGGAGAGACCCAGTACTTC.

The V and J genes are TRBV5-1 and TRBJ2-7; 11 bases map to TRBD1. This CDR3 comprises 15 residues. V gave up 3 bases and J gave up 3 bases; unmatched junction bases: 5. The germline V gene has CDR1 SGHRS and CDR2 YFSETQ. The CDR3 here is CASSSGTGGFYEQYF. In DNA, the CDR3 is TGCGCCAGCAGCTCCGGGACAGGGGGGTTCTACGAGCAGTACTTC.

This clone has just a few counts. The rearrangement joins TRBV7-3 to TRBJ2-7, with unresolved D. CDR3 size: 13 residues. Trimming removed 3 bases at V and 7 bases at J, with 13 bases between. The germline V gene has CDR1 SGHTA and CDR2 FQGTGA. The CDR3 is CASSLGPPDEQYF. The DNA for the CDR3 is TGTGCCAGCAGCTTGGGCCCTCCGGATGAGCAGTACTTC.

In DNA, the CDR3 is TGTGCCAGTAGTATAAGCGGGATAAGGGACGGGGAGCTGTTTTTT. This gives the protein CASSISGIRDGELFF. This rearrangement joins TRBV19 to TRBJ2-2, with 7 bases that match TRBD2. Germline CDR1 is LNHDA and CDR2 is SQIVND (reference sequence). There are 15 residues in the CDR3. Losses at the gene ends were 2 bases for V and 7 bases for J; bases not matched to a gene: 7. Combining the CDR3 with reference TRBV19 and TRBJ2-2 gives the whole variable domain DGGITQSPKYLFRKEGQNVTLSCEQNLNHDAMYWYRQDPGQGLRLIYYSQIVNDFQKGDIAEGYSVSREKKESFPLTVTSAQKNPTAFYLCASSISGIRDGELFFGEGSRLTVL.

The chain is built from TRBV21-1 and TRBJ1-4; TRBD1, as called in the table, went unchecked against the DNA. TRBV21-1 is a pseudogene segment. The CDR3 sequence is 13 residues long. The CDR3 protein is CASSITGGEKLFF. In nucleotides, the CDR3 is TGTGCCAGCAGCATTACAGGGGGGGAAAAACTGTTTTTT.

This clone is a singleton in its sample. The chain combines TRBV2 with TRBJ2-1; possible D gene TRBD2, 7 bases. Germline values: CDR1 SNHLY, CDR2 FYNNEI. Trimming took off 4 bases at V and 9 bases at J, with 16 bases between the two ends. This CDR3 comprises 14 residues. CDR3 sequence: CASSGGGLATEQFF. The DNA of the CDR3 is TGTGCCAGCAGTGGGGGGGGCCTGGCCACTGAGCAGTTCTTC. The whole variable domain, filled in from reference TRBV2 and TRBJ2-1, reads EPEVTQTPSHQVTQMGQEVILRCVPISNHLYFYWYRQILGQKVEFLVSFYNNEISEKSEIFDDQFSVERPDGSNFTLKIRSTKLEDSAMYFCASSGGGLATEQFFGPGTRLTVL.

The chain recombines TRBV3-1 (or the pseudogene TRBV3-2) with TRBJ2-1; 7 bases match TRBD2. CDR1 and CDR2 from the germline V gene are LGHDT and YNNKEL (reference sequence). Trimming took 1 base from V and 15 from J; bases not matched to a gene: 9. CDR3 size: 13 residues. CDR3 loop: CASSQGRAGEPFF. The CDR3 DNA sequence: TGTGCCAGCAGCCAAGGACGTGCGGGAGAACCGTTCTTC.

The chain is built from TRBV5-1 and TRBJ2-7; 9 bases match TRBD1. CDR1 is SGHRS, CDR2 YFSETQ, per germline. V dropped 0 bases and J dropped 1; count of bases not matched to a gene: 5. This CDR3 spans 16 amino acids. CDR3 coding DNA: TGCGCCAGCAGCTTGGTTGGGGACAGGGTTTCCTACGAGCAGTACTTC. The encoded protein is CASSLVGDRVSYEQYF.

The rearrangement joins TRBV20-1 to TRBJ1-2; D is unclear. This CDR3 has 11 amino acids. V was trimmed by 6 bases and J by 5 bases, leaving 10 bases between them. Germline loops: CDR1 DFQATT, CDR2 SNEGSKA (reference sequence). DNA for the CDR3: TGCAGTGCCAAGACACCTTATGGCTACACCTTC. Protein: CSAKTPYGYTF.

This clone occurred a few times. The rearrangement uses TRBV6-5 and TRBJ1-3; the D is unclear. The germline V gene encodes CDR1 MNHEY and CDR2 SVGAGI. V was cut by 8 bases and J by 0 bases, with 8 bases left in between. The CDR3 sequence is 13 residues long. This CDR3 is CASLGSSGNTIYF. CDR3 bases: TGTGCCAGCCTAGGGAGCTCTGGAAACACCATATATTTT.

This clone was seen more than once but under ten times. CDR3 in amino acids: CASSRQRQPHYGYTF. The CDR3 nucleotides are TGTGCCAGCAGCCGCCAGAGGCAGCCGCACTATGGCTACACCTTC. This chain joins TRBV3-1 (or the pseudogene TRBV3-2) and TRBJ1-2; D is undetermined. Per germline, CDR1 LGHDT and CDR2 YNNKEL (reference sequence). CDR3 size: 15 residues. Trimming took off 4 bases at V and 3 bases at J, with 15 bases between the two ends.

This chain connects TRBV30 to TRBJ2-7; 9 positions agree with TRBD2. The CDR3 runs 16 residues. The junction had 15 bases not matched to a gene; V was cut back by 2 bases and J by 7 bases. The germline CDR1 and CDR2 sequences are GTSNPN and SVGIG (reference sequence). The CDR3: CAWSFRAGGRAQEQYF. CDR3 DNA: TGTGCCTGGAGTTTCAGGGCAGGCGGGAGGGCGCAGGAGCAGTACTTC. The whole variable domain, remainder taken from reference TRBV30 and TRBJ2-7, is SQTIHQWPATLVQPVGSPLSLECTVEGTSNPNLYWYRQAAGRGLQLLFYSVGIGQISSEVPQNLSASRPQDRQFILSSKKLLLSDSGFYLCAWSFRAGGRAQEQYFGPGTRLTVT.

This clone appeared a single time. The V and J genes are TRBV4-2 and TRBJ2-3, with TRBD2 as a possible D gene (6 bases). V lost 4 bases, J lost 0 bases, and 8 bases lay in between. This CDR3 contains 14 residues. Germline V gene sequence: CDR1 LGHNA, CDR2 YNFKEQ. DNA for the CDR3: TGTGCCAGCAGCCTGGGGGGTAGCACAGATACGCAGTATTTT. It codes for CASSLGGSTDTQYF.

The CDR3 region is CASSERAWSGDEQFF. DNA for the CDR3: TGTGCCAGCAGTGAAAGGGCGTGGAGCGGCGATGAGCAGTTCTTC. This chain links TRBV6-1 with TRBJ2-1; a possible D gene is TRBD2 (5 bases). Germline CDR1 MNHNS, CDR2 SASEGT. The CDR3 runs 15 residues. V gave up 2 bases and J gave up 8 bases, with 16 bases separating them.

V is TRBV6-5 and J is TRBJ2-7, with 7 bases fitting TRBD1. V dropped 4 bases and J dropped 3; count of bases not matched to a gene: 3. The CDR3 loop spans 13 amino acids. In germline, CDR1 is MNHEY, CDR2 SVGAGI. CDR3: CASSSRQGYEQYF. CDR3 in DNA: TGTGCCAGCAGTTCGAGACAGGGCTACGAGCAGTACTTC.

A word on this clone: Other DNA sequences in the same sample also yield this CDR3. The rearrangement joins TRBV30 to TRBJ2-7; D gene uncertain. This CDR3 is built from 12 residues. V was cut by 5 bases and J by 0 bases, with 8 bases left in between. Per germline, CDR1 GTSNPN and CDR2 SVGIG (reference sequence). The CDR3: CAWSVSSYEQYF. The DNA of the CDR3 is TGTGCCTGGTCCGTGAGCTCCTACGAGCAGTACTTC.

The CDR3 region is CASSIRLASYNEQFF. The CDR3 DNA reads TGTGCCAGCAGCATAAGACTAGCCTCCTACAATGAGCAGTTCTTC. The chain combines TRBV7-9 with TRBJ2-1, with TRBD2 matching over 7 bases. In germline, CDR1 is SEHNR, CDR2 FQNEAQ (reference sequence). J was trimmed by 0 bases and V by 5 bases; bases with no gene match: 4. The CDR3 spans 15 residues.

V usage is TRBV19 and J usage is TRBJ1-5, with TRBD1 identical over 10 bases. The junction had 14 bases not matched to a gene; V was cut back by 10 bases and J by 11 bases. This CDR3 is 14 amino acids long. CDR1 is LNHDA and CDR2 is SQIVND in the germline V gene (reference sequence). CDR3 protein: CAIKNDRGRETQHF. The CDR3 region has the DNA TGTGCCATTAAAAACGACAGGGGGCGGGAGACCCAGCATTTT.

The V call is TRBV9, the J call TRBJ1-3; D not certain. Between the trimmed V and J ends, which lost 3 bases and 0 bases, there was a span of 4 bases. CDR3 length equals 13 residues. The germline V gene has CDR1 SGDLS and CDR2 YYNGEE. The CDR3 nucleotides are TGTGCCAGCAGCGACTACTCTGGAAACACCATATATTTT. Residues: CASSDYSGNTIYF. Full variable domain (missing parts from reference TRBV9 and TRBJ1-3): DSGVTQTPKHLITATGQRVTLRCSPRSGDLSVYWYQQSLDQGLQFLIQYYNGEERAKGNILERFSAQQFPDLHSELNLSSLELGDSALYFCASSDYSGNTIYFGEGSWLTVV.

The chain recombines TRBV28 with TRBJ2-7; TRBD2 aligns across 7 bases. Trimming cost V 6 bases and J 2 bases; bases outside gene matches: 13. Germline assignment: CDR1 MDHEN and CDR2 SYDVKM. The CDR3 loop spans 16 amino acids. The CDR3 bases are TGTGCCAGCAGCCCCGTGTGGGCGACTAGCACCTACGAGCAGTACTTC. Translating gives CASSPVWATSTYEQYF.

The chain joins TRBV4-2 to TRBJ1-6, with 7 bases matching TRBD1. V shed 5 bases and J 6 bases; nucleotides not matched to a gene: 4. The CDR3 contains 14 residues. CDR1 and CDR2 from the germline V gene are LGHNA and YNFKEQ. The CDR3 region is CASSWTGTNSPLHF. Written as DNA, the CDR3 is TGTGCCAGCAGCTGGACAGGAACTAATTCACCCCTCCACTTT.

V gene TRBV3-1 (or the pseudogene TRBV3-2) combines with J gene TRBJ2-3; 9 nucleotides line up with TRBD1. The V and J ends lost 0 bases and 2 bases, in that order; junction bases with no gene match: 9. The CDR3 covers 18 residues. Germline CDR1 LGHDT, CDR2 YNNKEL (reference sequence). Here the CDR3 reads CASSQERADRGNTDTQYF. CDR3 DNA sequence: TGTGCCAGCAGCCAAGAGCGAGCGGACAGGGGAAACACAGATACGCAGTATTTT.

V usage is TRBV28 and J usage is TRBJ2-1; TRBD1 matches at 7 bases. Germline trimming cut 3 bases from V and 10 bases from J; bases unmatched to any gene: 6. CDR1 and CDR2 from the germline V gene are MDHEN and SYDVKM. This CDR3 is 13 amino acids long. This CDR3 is CASSLPDRDEQFF. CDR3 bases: TGTGCCAGCAGTTTGCCCGACAGGGACGAGCAGTTCTTC.

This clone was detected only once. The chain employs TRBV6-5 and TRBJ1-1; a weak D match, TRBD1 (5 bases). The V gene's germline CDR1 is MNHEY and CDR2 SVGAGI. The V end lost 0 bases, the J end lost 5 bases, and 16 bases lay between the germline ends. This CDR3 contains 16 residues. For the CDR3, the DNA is TGTGCCAGCAGTTACTCGATACCGGGCCCAGGGACTGAAGCTTTCTTT. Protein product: CASSYSIPGPGTEAFF.